Below are 18 T cell receptor beta chains sequenced from a single sample in a study of T cell repertoires in cytomegalovirus infection. TCRdb reanalysed the reads using MiXCR and keeps one entry per CDR3 protein. Of 490,000 or so distinct CDR3 sequences listed, 11% are singletons. The source material was PBMCs. The receptor set was obtained from a human donor in good health (CMV status not recorded). Some clones in this sample may be carry-over from other donors' samples.

The table lists this clonotype with a few counts. CDR3 loop: CATSDSGGRGSPLHF. CDR3 in DNA: TGTGCCACCAGTGACTCCGGCGGGAGGGGTTCACCCCTCCACTTT. The chain couples TRBV24-1 to TRBJ1-6; TRBD1 might be the D (5 bases). Trimming stripped 4 bases from V and 9 bases from J, with 15 bases between. Germline CDR1 KGHDR, CDR2 SFDVKD. The CDR3 loop spans 15 amino acids.

This clonotype was counted ten times or more. The chain uses TRBV6-1 and TRBJ2-3; D gene unclear. The CDR3 sequence is 12 residues long. Trimming cost V 7 bases and J 5 bases, with 10 bases left between them. Germline V gives CDR1 MNHNS, CDR2 SASEGT. The CDR3 loop reads CASIPNLDTQYF. CDR3 in DNA: TGTGCCAGCATACCCAACTTAGATACGCAGTATTTT.

This clonotype was seen a handful of times. The chain combines TRBV12-3 or TRBV12-4 with TRBJ1-5; D call uncertain. The CDR3 consists of 14 residues. V was cut by 9 bases and J by 5 bases, with 17 bases left in between. The CDR3 region is CASTVGGGHQPQHF. Here the CDR3 DNA reads TGTGCCAGTACGGTGGGAGGTGGGCATCAGCCCCAGCATTTT.

In this sample, this clonotype turned up many times. The chain is built from TRBV11-2 and TRBJ2-7, with 9 nucleotides matching TRBD1. This CDR3 has 14 amino acids. In germline, CDR1 is SGHAT, CDR2 FQNNGV. J gave up 3 bases and V 6 bases, and 6 bases lay outside the gene matches. CDR3 nucleotide sequence: TGTGCCAGCAGGGCTCCGGGACAGGGCTACGAGCAGTACTTC. Amino acid sequence: CASRAPGQGYEQYF.

This clonotype has more than one count but fewer than ten. The rearrangement joins TRBV6-2 or TRBV6-3 to TRBJ2-7, with 7 bases fitting TRBD1. CDR1 MNHEY and CDR2 SVGEGT come from the germline V gene. CDR3 length: 15 amino acids. V lost 6 bases, J lost 3 bases, and 11 bases stayed unmatched. In DNA, the CDR3 is TGTGCCAGCAGGGAACCGGGACAGCAGAGCTACGAGCAGTACTTC. Translation gives CASREPGQQSYEQYF.

This clonotype was recorded at least ten times. V and J are TRBV18 and TRBJ2-7; 12 bases agree with TRBD2. CDR1 is KGHSH, CDR2 LQKENI, per germline. The CDR3 totals 16 residues. The J segment lost 3 bases and the V segment lost 4 bases, leaving 7 bases of the junction unmatched. The CDR3: CASSLSSGRAYYEQYF. CDR3 bases: TGTGCCAGCTCACTCTCTAGCGGGAGGGCCTACTACGAGCAGTACTTC. Using reference TRBV18 and TRBJ2-7 for the parts outside the CDR3, the full variable domain is NAGVMQNPRHLVRRRGQEARLRCSPMKGHSHVYWYRQLPEEGLKFMVYLQKENIIDESGMPKERFSAEFPKEGPSILRIQQVVRGDSAAYFCASSLSSGRAYYEQYFGPGTRLTVT.

V is TRBV20-1 and J is TRBJ2-7; D perhaps matches TRBD1 (6 bases). Germline lookup yields CDR1 DFQATT and CDR2 SNEGSKA (reference sequence). This CDR3 has 14 residues. The V and J ends lost 6 bases and 0 bases respectively, with 15 bases between them. DNA for the CDR3: TGCAGTGCCACCCGGGACACTTACTCCTACGAGCAGTACTTC. It yields the protein CSATRDTYSYEQYF.

The CDR3 nucleotides are TGTGCCTGGGTTATCGGGACTAGCCTAAATGAGCAGTTCTTC. It yields the protein CAWVIGTSLNEQFF. The chain combines TRBV30 with TRBJ2-1, with 9 bases identical to TRBD2. Germline V gene lookup returns CDR1 GTSNPN and CDR2 SVGIG (reference sequence). The junction had 9 bases not matched to a gene; V was cut back by 5 bases and J by 7 bases. The CDR3 length is 14 residues.

This clonotype was picked up many times. The gene calls are TRBV7-2 and TRBJ2-7; maybe TRBD2 (6 bases). Trimming left V 4 bases short and J 4 bases short, with 14 bases between. CDR3 size: 14 residues. The V gene's germline CDR1 is SGHTA and CDR2 FQGNSA. In DNA, the CDR3 is TGTGCCAGCAGCTCCAGGACTATGGGTTACGAGCAGTACTTC. Translation: CASSSRTMGYEQYF. The entire variable domain, with the rest obtained from reference TRBV7-2 and TRBJ2-7, is as follows: GAGVSQSPSNKVTEKGKDVELRCDPISGHTALYWYRQSLGQGLEFLIYFQGNSAPDKSGLPSDRFSAERTGGSVSTLTIQRTQQEDSAVYLCASSSRTMGYEQYFGPGTRLTVT.

Of note for this clonotype: Germline and junction disagree at one end, which may indicate a read error. This sequence joins TRBV2 and TRBJ1-5; D ambiguous. CDR1 is SNHLY, CDR2 FYNNEI, per germline. CDR3 size: 13 residues. The CDR3 here is CASTEVRAEPQHF. The CDR3 DNA follows: TGTGCCAGCACTGAAGTAAGGGCGGAGCCCCAGCATTTT.

This chain links TRBV5-6 with TRBJ2-5; D may be TRBD1 (5 bases). V lost 0 bases and J 12 bases, leaving 15 bases between the germline ends. The CDR3 spans 13 residues. Per germline, CDR1 SGHDT and CDR2 YYEEEE. This CDR3 reads CASSLAGARSEYF. The CDR3 nucleotides are TGTGCCAGCAGCTTGGCTGGGGCTAGGTCGGAGTACTTC.

This clonotype was found many times. The genes are TRBV6-1 and TRBJ1-5; TRBD1 is a possible D gene (5 bases). The germline gives CDR1 MNHNS, CDR2 SASEGT. This CDR3 is 14 amino acids long. V lost 6 bases and J 2 bases, leaving 11 bases between the germline ends. CDR3 bases: TGTGCCAGCAGCGATGGGGGGGGCAATCAGCCCCAGCATTTT. It yields the protein CASSDGGGNQPQHF.

Of note for this clonotype: This may be a read error: a much more frequent sequence differs by one nucleotide. V and J are TRBV19 and TRBJ2-2; the match to TRBD2 covers 11 bases. The V and J ends lost 7 bases and 0 bases, in that order; junction bases with no gene match: 7. The CDR3 loop spans 17 amino acids. Looked up from germline, CDR1 is LNHDA and CDR2 is SQIVND (reference sequence). DNA for the CDR3: TGTGCCAGTACTGAGACTAGCGGGATTCCGAACACCGGGGAGCTGTTTTTT. This translates into CASTETSGIPNTGELFF.

This clonotype was recorded many times. The chain recombines TRBV7-8 with TRBJ2-6, with 10 bases lining up with TRBD1. Germline CDR1 is SGHVS and CDR2 is FQNEAQ. The length of the CDR3 is 17 residues. V shed 3 bases and J 2 bases; nucleotides not matched to a gene: 4. In DNA, the CDR3 is TGTGCCAGCAGCTTTATTGGGACAGGGGCTGGGGCCAACGTCCTGACTTTC. As protein: CASSFIGTGAGANVLTF.

This clonotype was seen at least ten times. This chain joins TRBV12-5 and TRBJ1-4, with a tentative D call TRBD1 (6 bases). V lost 6 bases and J lost 4, with 12 bases in between. The CDR3 contains 14 residues. CDR1 is LGHNT, CDR2 FRNRAP, per germline. The CDR3 loop is CASGQDSLNEKLFF. The DNA of the CDR3 is TGTGCTAGTGGACAGGACAGTCTTAATGAAAAACTGTTTTTT.

This clonotype occurred once. This chain's CDR3 is CAIGQPYSNQPQHF. The CDR3 DNA is TGTGCCATCGGACAGCCTTATAGCAATCAGCCCCAGCATTTT. The V and J genes are TRBV10-3 and TRBJ1-5; D is perhaps TRBD1 (6 bases). The length of the CDR3 is 14 residues. V shed 8 bases and J shed 0 bases, with 11 bases lying between them. Looked up from germline, CDR1 is ENHRY and CDR2 is SYGVKD.

Ten or more counts support this clonotype. The J gene is TRBJ1-3, the V gene TRBV12-3 or TRBV12-4, with D unresolved. Trimming removed 7 bases at V and 1 base at J, with 14 bases between. The CDR3 is 15 residues long. CDR3 bases: TGTGCCAGCAAACCCTGGGAGGAGTCTGGAAACACCATATATTTT. It yields the protein CASKPWEESGNTIYF.

The chain joins TRBV5-1 to TRBJ1-1; D may be TRBD1 (5 bases). Germline CDR1 reads SGHRS; CDR2 reads YFSETQ. The CDR3 is 15 residues long. Trimming cost V 8 bases and J 2 bases, with 19 bases left between them. The CDR3: CASFPGVPSNTEAFF. The CDR3 nucleotides are TGCGCCAGTTTCCCGGGGGTCCCTTCTAACACTGAAGCTTTCTTT.